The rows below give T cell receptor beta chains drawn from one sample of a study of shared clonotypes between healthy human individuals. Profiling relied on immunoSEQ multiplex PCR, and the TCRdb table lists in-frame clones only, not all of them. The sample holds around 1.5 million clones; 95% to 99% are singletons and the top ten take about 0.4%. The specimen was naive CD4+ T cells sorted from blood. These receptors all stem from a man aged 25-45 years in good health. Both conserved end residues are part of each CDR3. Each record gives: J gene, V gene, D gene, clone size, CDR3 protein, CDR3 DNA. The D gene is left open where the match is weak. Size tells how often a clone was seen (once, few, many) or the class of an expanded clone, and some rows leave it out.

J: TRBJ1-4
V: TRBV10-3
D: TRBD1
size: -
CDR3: CAISEDRGYEKLFF
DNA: TGTGCCATCAGTGAGGACAGGGGATACGAAAAACTGTTTTTT

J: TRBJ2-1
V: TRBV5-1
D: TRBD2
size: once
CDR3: CASSRSGGYNEQFF
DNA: TGCGCCAGCAGCAGATCGGGGGGCTACAATGAGCAGTTCTTC

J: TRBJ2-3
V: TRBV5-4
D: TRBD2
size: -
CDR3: CASSPGAGGRTDTQYF
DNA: TGTGCCAGCTCCCCGGGAGCGGGAGGACGCACAGATACGCAGTATTTT

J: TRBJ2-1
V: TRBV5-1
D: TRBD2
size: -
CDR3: CASSLTGTSGVNEQFF
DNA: TGCGCCAGCAGCTTGACCGGGACTAGCGGGGTTAATGAGCAGTTCTTC

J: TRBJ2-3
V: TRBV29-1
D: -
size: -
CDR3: CSVHNLRGDTQYF
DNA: TGCAGCGTACACAATCTCCGGGGTGATACGCAGTATTTT

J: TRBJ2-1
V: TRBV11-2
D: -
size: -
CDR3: CASSLGRGRREGYNEQFF
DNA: TGTGCCAGCAGCTTAGGCAGGGGGCGAAGGGAGGGCTACAATGAGCAGTTCTTC

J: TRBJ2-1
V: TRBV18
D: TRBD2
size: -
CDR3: CASSPTSGRADSYNEQFF
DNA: TGTGCCAGCTCACCGACTAGCGGGAGGGCCGATTCCTACAATGAGCAGTTCTTC

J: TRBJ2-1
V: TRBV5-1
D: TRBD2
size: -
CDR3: CASSLLSRAGGNEQFF
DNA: TGCGCCAGCAGCTTGCTCAGTCGGGCGGGAGGCAATGAGCAGTTCTTC

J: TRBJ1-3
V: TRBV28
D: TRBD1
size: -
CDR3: CASSRSTGMVNTIYF
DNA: TGTGCCAGCAGTCGATCGACAGGGATGGTAAACACCATATATTTT

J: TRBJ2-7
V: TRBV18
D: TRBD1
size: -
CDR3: CASSPWDRQTYEQYF
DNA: TGTGCCAGCTCACCATGGGACAGACAGACCTACGAGCAGTACTTC

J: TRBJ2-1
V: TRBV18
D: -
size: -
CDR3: CASSPPDATQFF
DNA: TGTGCCAGCTCACCACCGGACGCGACGCAGTTCTTC

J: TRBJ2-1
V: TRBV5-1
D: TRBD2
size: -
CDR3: CASSPMLAGVYNEQFF
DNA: TGCGCCAGCAGCCCGATGCTAGCGGGAGTCTACAATGAGCAGTTCTTC

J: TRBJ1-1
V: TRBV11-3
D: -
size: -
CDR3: CASSLGVGEDTEAFF
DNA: TGTGCCAGCAGCTTAGGTGTAGGGGAGGACACTGAAGCTTTCTTT

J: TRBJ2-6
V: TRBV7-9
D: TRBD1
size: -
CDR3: CASSFTGAGANVLTF
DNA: TGTGCCAGCAGCTTTACAGGGGCTGGAGCCAACGTCCTGACTTTC

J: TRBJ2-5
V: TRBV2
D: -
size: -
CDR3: CASSWDYQETQYF
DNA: TGTGCCAGCAGTTGGGACTACCAAGAGACCCAGTACTTC

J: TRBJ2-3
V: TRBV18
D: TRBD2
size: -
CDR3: CASSSLAGDTQYF
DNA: TGTGCCAGCTCTTCACTAGCGGGAGATACGCAGTATTTT

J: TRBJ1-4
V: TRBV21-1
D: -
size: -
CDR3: CASTLSPGSRTNEKLFF
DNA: TGTGCCAGCACCTTATCCCCAGGCTCTAGGACTAATGAAAAACTGTTTTTT

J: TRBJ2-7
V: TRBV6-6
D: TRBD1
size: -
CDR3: CASSDRDSSSYEQYF
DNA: TGTGCCAGCAGCGACCGGGACAGCAGCTCCTACGAGCAGTACTTC

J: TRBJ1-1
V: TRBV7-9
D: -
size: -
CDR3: CASSFPLGRGGTEAFF
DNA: TGTGCCAGCAGCTTCCCACTAGGGAGGGGGGGGACTGAAGCTTTCTTT

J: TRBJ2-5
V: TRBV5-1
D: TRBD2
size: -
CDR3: CASSREGLETQYF
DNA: TGCGCCAGCAGCCGGGAGGGCCTTGAGACCCAGTACTTC

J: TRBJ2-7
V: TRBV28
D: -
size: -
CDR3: CASSLLWEQYF
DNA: TGTGCCAGCAGTTTATTGTGGGAGCAGTACTTC

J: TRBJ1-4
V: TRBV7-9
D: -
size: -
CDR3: CASRPPGPVNEKLFF
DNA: TGTGCCAGCAGACCTCCGGGACCGGTTAATGAAAAACTGTTTTTT

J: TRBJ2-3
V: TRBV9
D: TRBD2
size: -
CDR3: CASSVGLAATDTQYF
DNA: TGTGCCAGCAGCGTTGGACTAGCGGCCACAGATACGCAGTATTTT

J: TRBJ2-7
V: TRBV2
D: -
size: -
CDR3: CASSEPPGEQYF
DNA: TGTGCCAGCAGTGAACCTCCGGGCGAGCAGTACTTC

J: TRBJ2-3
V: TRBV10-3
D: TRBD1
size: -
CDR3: CAISGQGSTDTQYF
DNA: TGTGCCATCAGCGGACAGGGGAGCACAGATACGCAGTATTTT

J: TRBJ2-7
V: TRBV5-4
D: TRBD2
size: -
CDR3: CASSLSSGGSYEQYF
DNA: TGTGCCAGCAGCTTATCTAGCGGGGGTTCCTACGAGCAGTACTTC

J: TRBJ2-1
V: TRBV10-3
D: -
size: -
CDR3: CAISGLTTSEQFF
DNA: TGTGCCATCAGTGGACTGACTACAAGTGAGCAGTTCTTC

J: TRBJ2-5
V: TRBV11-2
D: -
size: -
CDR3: CASSPFRGRAPETQYF
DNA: TGTGCCAGCAGCCCCTTCAGGGGGAGGGCCCCAGAGACCCAGTACTTC

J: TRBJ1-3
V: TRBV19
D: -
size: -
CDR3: CASSGSSGNTIYF
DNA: TGTGCCAGTTCAGGGAGCTCTGGAAACACCATATATTTT

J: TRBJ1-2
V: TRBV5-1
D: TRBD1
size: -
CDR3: CASSLGQGDYGYTF
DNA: TGCGCCAGCAGCTTGGGACAGGGGGACTATGGCTACACCTTC

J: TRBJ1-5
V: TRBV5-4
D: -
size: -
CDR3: CASSLEVGPQHF
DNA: TGTGCCAGCAGCTTGGAGGTTGGGCCCCAGCATTTT

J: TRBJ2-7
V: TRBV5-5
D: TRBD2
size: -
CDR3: CASSSTSGSYEQYF
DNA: TGTGCCAGCAGCTCAACTAGCGGGAGCTACGAGCAGTACTTC

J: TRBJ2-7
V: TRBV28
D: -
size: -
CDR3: CASSLWEGRLEQYF
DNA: TGTGCCAGCAGTTTATGGGAAGGTCGGCTGGAGCAGTACTTC

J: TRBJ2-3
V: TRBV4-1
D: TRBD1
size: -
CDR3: CASSQWDREWNTDTQYF
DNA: TGCGCCAGCAGCCAATGGGACAGGGAATGGAACACAGATACGCAGTATTTT

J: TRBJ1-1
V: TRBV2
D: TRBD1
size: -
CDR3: CASSGRSTGGTEAFF
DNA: TGTGCCAGCAGTGGACGGTCGACAGGGGGAACTGAAGCTTTCTTT

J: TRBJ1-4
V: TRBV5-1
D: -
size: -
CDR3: CASSLMSVATNEKLFF
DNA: TGCGCCAGCAGCTTGATGTCTGTTGCAACTAATGAAAAACTGTTTTTT

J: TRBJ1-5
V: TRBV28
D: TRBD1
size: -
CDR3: CASSYGTGGAPGSNQPQHF
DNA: TGTGCCAGCAGTTACGGGACAGGGGGCGCCCCGGGGAGCAATCAGCCCCAGCATTTT

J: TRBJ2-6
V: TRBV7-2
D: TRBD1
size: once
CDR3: CASSLFGQGPGSGANVLTF
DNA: TGTGCCAGCAGCCTCTTTGGACAGGGCCCAGGCTCTGGGGCCAACGTCCTGACTTTC

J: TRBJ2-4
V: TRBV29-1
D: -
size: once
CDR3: CSVTDIRNIQYF
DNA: TGCAGCGTGACAGATATCAGGAACATTCAGTACTTC

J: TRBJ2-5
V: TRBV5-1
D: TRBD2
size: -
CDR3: CASSIGTSNQETQYF
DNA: TGCGCCAGCAGCATAGGGACTAGCAATCAAGAGACCCAGTACTTC

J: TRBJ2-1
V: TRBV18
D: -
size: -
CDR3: CASSQLADSYNEQFF
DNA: TGTGCCAGCTCACAACTAGCAGACTCCTACAATGAGCAGTTCTTC

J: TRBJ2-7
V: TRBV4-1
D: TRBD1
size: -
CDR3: CASSQVSFGTGPYEQYF
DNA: TGCGCCAGCAGCCAAGTGTCGTTTGGGACAGGGCCCTACGAGCAGTACTTC

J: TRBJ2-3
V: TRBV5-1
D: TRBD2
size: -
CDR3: CASSLLAGGRGDTQYF
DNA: TGCGCCAGCAGCTTACTAGCGGGAGGCCGGGGAGATACGCAGTATTTT

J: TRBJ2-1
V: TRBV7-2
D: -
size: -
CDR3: CASSLQPPGLRPDEQFF
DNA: TGTGCCAGCAGTCTCCAGCCCCCGGGACTCCGCCCCGATGAGCAGTTCTTC

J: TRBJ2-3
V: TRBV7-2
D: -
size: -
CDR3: CASSSPPGHTQYF
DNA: TGTGCCAGCAGCTCCCCCCCAGGGCATACGCAGTATTTT

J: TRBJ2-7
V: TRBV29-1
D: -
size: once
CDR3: CSIQQAFVQYF
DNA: TGCAGCATTCAACAGGCCTTCGTGCAGTACTTC

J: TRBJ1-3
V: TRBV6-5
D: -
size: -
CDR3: CASSSTNMMGNTIYF
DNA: TGTGCCAGCAGTTCGACTAACATGATGGGAAACACCATATATTTT

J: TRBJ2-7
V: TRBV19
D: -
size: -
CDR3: CASSIASGEQYF
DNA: TGTGCCAGTAGTATAGCTTCTGGGGAGCAGTACTTC

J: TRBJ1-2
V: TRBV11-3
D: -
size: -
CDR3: CASSSREAIRGYTF
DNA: TGTGCCAGCAGCTCTAGGGAGGCTATTCGGGGCTACACCTTC

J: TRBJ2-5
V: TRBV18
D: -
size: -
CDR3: CASSPRTAWEETQYF
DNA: TGTGCCAGCTCCCCGAGGACAGCCTGGGAAGAGACCCAGTACTTC

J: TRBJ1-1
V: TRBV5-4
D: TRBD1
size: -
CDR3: CASSPRQGPTEAFF
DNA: TGTGCCAGCAGCCCAAGACAGGGTCCCACTGAAGCTTTCTTT

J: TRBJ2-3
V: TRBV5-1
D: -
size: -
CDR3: CASSLSSGADTQYF
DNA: TGCGCCAGCAGCTTGTCGTCGGGGGCAGATACGCAGTATTTT

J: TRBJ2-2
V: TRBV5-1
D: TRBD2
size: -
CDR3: CASHPGGRTGELFF
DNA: TGCGCCAGCCACCCGGGCGGGAGAACCGGGGAGCTGTTTTTT

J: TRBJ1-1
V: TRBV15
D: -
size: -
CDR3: CATSRGAGTEAFF
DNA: TGTGCCACCAGCAGAGGGGCGGGAACGGAAGCTTTCTTT

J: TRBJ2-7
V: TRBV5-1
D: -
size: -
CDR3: CASSLDRGIYEQYF
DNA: TGCGCCAGCAGCTTAGATAGGGGTATCTACGAGCAGTACTTC